This T cell receptor (beta chain) is from a study of shared clonotypes between healthy human individuals. This table comes from immunoSEQ multiplex PCR, and its TCRdb copy is limited to in-frame clones, with some not included. The data contain over 150,000 clones, approximately 61% of them singletons. The V and J ends lost 4 bases and 7 bases respectively, with 5 bases between them. The CDR3 covers 11 residues. The V gene's germline CDR1 is MGHDK and CDR2 SYGVNS. Among the donors, all were Caucasian adults who lived in Nashville, Tennessee. Sample: memory CD4+ T cells sorted from blood. Subset here: CD45RA-negative fraction. This sequence joins TRBV25-1 and TRBJ2-1; D ambiguous. The TCR was taken from a man under 40 in good health. The CDR3: CASSGRNEQFF. The CDR3 region has the DNA TGTGCCAGCAGTGGTAGGAATGAGCAGTTCTTC. The variable domain in full, with the rest retrieved from reference TRBV25-1 and TRBJ2-1, is EADIYQTPRYLVIGTGKKITLECSQTMGHDKMYWYQQDPGMELHLIHYSYGVNSTEKGDLSSESTVSRIRTEHFPLTLESARPSHTSQYLCASSGRNEQFFGPGTRLTVL.